These 27 T cell receptor beta chains originate from one sample sequenced in a study of shared clonotypes between healthy human individuals. TCRdb's table, derived via immunoSEQ multiplex PCR, lists solely in-frame clones and lacks some. Among over a million clones listed, around 95% were seen once. Sequenced: naive CD4+ T cells sorted from blood. Subset described: CD45RA+ positively selected. The receptor source for this set is a man under 40 in good health.

The chain recombines TRBV10-2 with TRBJ2-2, with D hard to call. V was shortened by 2 bases and J by 2 bases, with 9 bases between the two germline ends. CDR3 length: 15 amino acids. The V gene's germline CDR1 is WSHSY and CDR2 SAAADI. The CDR3 protein is CASSEGRLNTGELFF. The DNA of the CDR3 is TGCGCCAGCAGTGAGGGCAGGTTAAACACCGGGGAGCTGTTTTTT.

The V call is TRBV30, the J call TRBJ2-3, with 11 bases that match TRBD2. Germline V gene lookup returns CDR1 GTSNPN and CDR2 SVGIG (reference sequence). This CDR3 has 15 amino acids. The V gene end was trimmed by 0 bases and the J gene end by 11 bases; junction bases not matched to a gene: 10. CDR3 DNA sequence: TGTGCCTGGAGTGTGGGTAGCGGGAGGGCCAACGGGCAGTATTTT. This codes for CAWSVGSGRANGQYF. The whole variable domain, remainder taken from reference TRBV30 and TRBJ2-3, is SQTIHQWPATLVQPVGSPLSLECTVEGTSNPNLYWYRQAAGRGLQLLFYSVGIGQISSEVPQNLSASRPQDRQFILSSKKLLLSDSGFYLCAWSVGSGRANGQYFGPGTRLTVL.

The chain carries TRBV14 and TRBJ2-3; D possibly uses TRBD1 or TRBD2 (5 bases each). Per the germline V gene, CDR1 is SGHDN and CDR2 is FVKESK. This CDR3 is 15 amino acids long. V was trimmed by 3 bases and J by 1 base, leaving 11 bases between them. For the CDR3, the DNA is TGTGCCAGCAGCCACGGGACCCCTGGCACAGATACGCAGTATTTT. Its translation: CASSHGTPGTDTQYF.

This chain uses TRBV6-6 with TRBJ2-7; TRBD1 agrees at 8 bases. Germline V CDR1 and CDR2: MNHNY, SVGAGI (reference sequence). V dropped 5 bases and J dropped 6; count of bases not matched to a gene: 9. CDR3 size: 14 residues. The CDR3 spells CASSRVGTGSEQYF. CDR3 DNA: TGTGCCAGCAGTCGAGTTGGGACAGGTAGCGAGCAGTACTTC.

V usage is TRBV6-5 and J usage is TRBJ2-2; D call uncertain. Germline lookup yields CDR1 MNHEY and CDR2 SVGAGI. The CDR3 extends over 12 amino acids. The V gene lost 4 bases and the J gene lost 5 bases, with 5 bases spanning the gap. This CDR3 reads CASSFLTGELFF. As DNA, the CDR3 is TGTGCCAGCAGTTTCCTGACCGGGGAGCTGTTTTTT.

This clone was seen only a few times. This rearrangement joins TRBV7-2 to TRBJ1-5; D is ambiguous. The germline V gene encodes CDR1 SGHTA and CDR2 FQGNSA. This CDR3 is 12 amino acids long. V lost 2 bases to trimming and J lost 5 bases, with 4 bases between them. DNA of the CDR3: TGTGCCAGCAGCTTACCGTATCAGCCCCAGCATTTT. Its protein product is CASSLPYQPQHF.

As regards this clone: Other DNA sequences from this sample encode an identical CDR3 as well. The genes are TRBV5-1 and TRBJ2-1, with D unclear. V was cut by 0 bases and J by 9 bases, with 4 bases left in between. CDR3 length equals 11 residues. The germline V gene encodes CDR1 SGHRS and CDR2 YFSETQ. The CDR3 bases are TGCGCCAGCAGCTTGGTCGGTGAGCAGTTCTTC. Its translation is CASSLVGEQFF.

The J gene is TRBJ2-5, the V gene TRBV18; D ambiguous. The CDR3 length is 14 residues. Per germline, CDR1 KGHSH and CDR2 LQKENI. V shed 2 bases and J shed 5 bases, with 12 bases lying between them. The CDR3 protein is CASSPGVQVETQYF. Written as DNA, the CDR3 is TGTGCCAGCTCACCAGGGGTCCAGGTGGAGACCCAGTACTTC.

This chain links TRBV29-1 with TRBJ2-1; tentatively, D is TRBD2 (5 bases). Per the germline V gene, CDR1 is SQVTM and CDR2 is ANQGSEA. The CDR3 totals 13 residues. Trimming took 2 bases from V and 5 from J, leaving 10 bases between them. The CDR3 DNA reads TGCAGCGTTGAACTAGCAAGGAACAATGAGCAGTTCTTC. Protein sequence: CSVELARNNEQFF.

This clone appeared a few times. The chain employs TRBV7-6 and TRBJ2-3, with TRBD2 matching over 16 bases. There are 18 residues in the CDR3. V lost 4 bases to trimming and J lost 11 bases; unmatched junction nucleotides: 15. Germline CDR1 is SGHVS and CDR2 is FNYEAQ. The CDR3 loop is CASSSSGTSGRGPVGQYF. The CDR3 region has the DNA TGTGCCAGCAGCTCCTCCGGGACTAGCGGGAGGGGCCCGGTTGGGCAGTATTTT.

The chain employs TRBV5-4 and TRBJ2-2; possible D gene TRBD2, 6 bases. V was cut by 6 bases and J by 3 bases, with 21 bases left in between. Per the germline V gene, CDR1 is SGHNT and CDR2 is YYREEE (reference sequence). The CDR3 runs 17 residues. CDR3 loop: CASTASRGRLDTGELFF. The CDR3 DNA reads TGTGCCAGCACTGCCTCGAGAGGGAGGTTGGACACCGGGGAGCTGTTTTTT. The complete variable domain, with remaining parts taken from reference TRBV5-4 and TRBJ2-2, reads ETGVTQSPTHLIKTRGQQVTLRCSSQSGHNTVSWYQQALGQGPQFIFQYYREEENGRGNFPPRFSGLQFPNYSSELNVNALELDDSALYLCASTASRGRLDTGELFFGEGSRLTVL.

V usage is TRBV30 and J usage is TRBJ2-7; 12 nucleotides agree with TRBD2. This CDR3 has 17 residues. Germline assignment: CDR1 GTSNPN and CDR2 SVGIG (reference sequence). Unmatched junction bases numbered 10, after V lost 2 bases and J lost 2 bases. Here the CDR3 DNA reads TGTGCCTGGAGTCCCTCCCGGACTAGCGGGAACCCCTACGAGCAGTACTTC. Its protein product is CAWSPSRTSGNPYEQYF.

In its sample, this clone was seen a few times. The rearrangement joins TRBV28 to TRBJ2-7; D uncertain. Germline lookup yields CDR1 MDHEN and CDR2 SYDVKM. Trimming stripped 8 bases from V and 2 bases from J, with 10 bases between. This CDR3 region has 12 residues. CDR3 residues: CASGTSPYEQYF. CDR3 sequence (DNA): TGTGCCAGCGGAACGTCACCCTACGAGCAGTACTTC.

The V gene is TRBV5-1, the J gene TRBJ1-4; 8 nucleotides align to TRBD1. Germline V gives CDR1 SGHRS, CDR2 YFSETQ. The CDR3 is 15 residues long. J was trimmed by 7 bases and V by 0 bases; bases with no gene match: 5. DNA of the CDR3: TGCGCCAGCAGCTTGGGGGGGACAGGCGCTGAAAAACTGTTTTTT. This sequence encodes CASSLGGTGAEKLFF.

J is TRBJ2-2 and V is TRBV30; perhaps D is TRBD1 or TRBD2 (5 bases each). The V end was cut by 1 base, the J end by 4 bases, with 7 bases between. This CDR3 has 13 residues. The germline CDR1 and CDR2 sequences are GTSNPN and SVGIG (reference sequence). CDR3 bases: TGTGCCTGGAGTGGGGGGAGCACCGGGGAGCTGTTTTTT. Protein product: CAWSGGSTGELFF.

V and J are TRBV18 and TRBJ2-2; D is possibly TRBD1 (5 bases). Germline CDR1 is KGHSH and CDR2 is LQKENI. The CDR3 spans 15 residues. The V end was cut by 2 bases, the J end by 1 base, with 8 bases between. The CDR3 sequence: CASSPTRENTGELFF. The CDR3 DNA follows: TGTGCCAGCTCACCAACCAGGGAGAACACCGGGGAGCTGTTTTTT. The full variable domain, with the rest looked up from reference TRBV18 and TRBJ2-2, is NAGVMQNPRHLVRRRGQEARLRCSPMKGHSHVYWYRQLPEEGLKFMVYLQKENIIDESGMPKERFSAEFPKEGPSILRIQQVVRGDSAAYFCASSPTRENTGELFFGEGSRLTVL.

J is TRBJ2-5 and V is TRBV10-3, with D uncertain. The J call may be incorrect, as the DNA end agrees better with TRBJ2-7. CDR1 and CDR2 from the germline V gene are ENHRY and SYGVKD. The CDR3 has 14 amino acids. Here the CDR3 DNA reads TGTGCCATCAGTGAGGCCGCCGGCTCCTACGAGCAGTACTTC. Residues: CAISEAAGSYEQYF.

V and J are TRBV5-4 and TRBJ2-7; D is perhaps TRBD1 or TRBD2 (6 bases each). Germline assignment: CDR1 SGHNT and CDR2 YYREEE (reference sequence). The CDR3 spans 14 residues. V was trimmed by 6 bases and J by 2 bases, leaving 15 bases between them. The CDR3 DNA reads as TGTGCCAGCACGACGGGGGCCTCACCCTACGAGCAGTACTTC. Protein sequence: CASTTGASPYEQYF. The complete variable domain, with remaining parts taken from reference TRBV5-4 and TRBJ2-7, reads ETGVTQSPTHLIKTRGQQVTLRCSSQSGHNTVSWYQQALGQGPQFIFQYYREEENGRGNFPPRFSGLQFPNYSSELNVNALELDDSALYLCASTTGASPYEQYFGPGTRLTVT.

The V and J genes are TRBV18 and TRBJ2-1, with TRBD2 identical over 9 bases. The CDR3 sequence is 15 residues long. J was trimmed by 5 bases and V by 3 bases; bases with no gene match: 5. Germline CDR1 reads KGHSH; CDR2 reads LQKENI. The CDR3 nucleotides are TGTGCCAGCTCACCGTCGACTAGCGGTAACAATGAGCAGTTCTTC. Its protein is CASSPSTSGNNEQFF.

This chain connects TRBV9 to TRBJ2-1; D may match TRBD1 or TRBD2 (5 bases each). Germline assignment: CDR1 SGDLS and CDR2 YYNGEE. V shed 4 bases and J shed 2 bases, with 16 bases lying between them. This CDR3 contains 16 residues. The CDR3 loop is CASSLEGYWTYNEQFF. DNA for the CDR3: TGTGCCAGCAGCCTCGAGGGGTATTGGACCTACAATGAGCAGTTCTTC.

This clone showed up just once. V usage is TRBV19 and J usage is TRBJ1-5, with D tentatively TRBD1 (6 bases). V gave up 3 bases and J gave up 0 bases, with 15 bases separating them. This CDR3 is built from 17 residues. Looked up from germline, CDR1 is LNHDA and CDR2 is SQIVND (reference sequence). The CDR3 DNA is TGTGCCAGTAGTATGTTCAGGGGCGCCGATAGCAATCAGCCCCAGCATTTT. It codes for CASSMFRGADSNQPQHF.

This chain uses TRBV6-1 with TRBJ2-3, with TRBD1 identical over 9 bases. The CDR3 has 13 residues. V lost 10 bases, J lost 2 bases, and 4 bases stayed unmatched. Germline V gene sequence: CDR1 MNHNS, CDR2 SASEGT. In DNA, the CDR3 is TGTGCCACCCGGGACAGGGACACAGATACGCAGTATTTT. Translated: CATRDRDTDTQYF.

V is TRBV5-6 and J is TRBJ2-3, with 7 bases fitting TRBD1. The CDR3 consists of 15 residues. Germline loops: CDR1 SGHDT, CDR2 YYEEEE. J was trimmed by 2 bases and V by 3 bases; bases with no gene match: 6. Here the CDR3 DNA reads TGTGCCAGCAGCTCGACAGGGCTCCCCACAGATACGCAGTATTTT. Translation gives CASSSTGLPTDTQYF.

The chain has TRBV18 and TRBJ2-3, with TRBD2 matching 9 bases. CDR3 length: 16 amino acids. Losses at the gene ends were 3 bases for V and 4 bases for J; bases not matched to a gene: 8. Germline assignment: CDR1 KGHSH and CDR2 LQKENI. The CDR3 is CASSPGGRGPADTQYF. For the CDR3, the DNA is TGTGCCAGCTCACCGGGCGGGAGGGGGCCCGCAGATACGCAGTATTTT.

The CDR3 here is CASSLAGGTDLPRSYGYTF. CDR3 bases: TGTGCCAGCAGCTTGGCCGGAGGGACAGATCTACCGAGGAGCTATGGCTACACCTTC. The chain has TRBV5-6 and TRBJ1-2; TRBD1 aligns across 7 bases. The CDR3 runs 19 residues. Germline loops: CDR1 SGHDT, CDR2 YYEEEE. Trimming took 0 bases from V and 4 from J; bases not matched to a gene: 18.

This clone was found a few times. This chain joins TRBV5-1 and TRBJ1-5; tentatively, D is TRBD1 (5 bases). The CDR3 has 14 residues. CDR1 is SGHRS, CDR2 YFSETQ, per germline. Trimming left V 0 bases short and J 4 bases short, with 8 bases between. The CDR3 coding sequence is TGCGCCAGCAGCTTGGCAGGGACTAATCAGCCCCAGCATTTT. Translating gives CASSLAGTNQPQHF.

This chain uses TRBV2 with TRBJ2-2, with D tentatively TRBD1 (6 bases). The germline gives CDR1 SNHLY, CDR2 FYNNEI. V shed 6 bases and J shed 3 bases, with 20 bases lying between them. There are 17 residues in the CDR3. CDR3 protein: CASSSPPPRTDTGELFF. The DNA for the CDR3 is TGTGCCAGCAGCTCTCCCCCGCCCCGGACAGACACCGGGGAGCTGTTTTTT.